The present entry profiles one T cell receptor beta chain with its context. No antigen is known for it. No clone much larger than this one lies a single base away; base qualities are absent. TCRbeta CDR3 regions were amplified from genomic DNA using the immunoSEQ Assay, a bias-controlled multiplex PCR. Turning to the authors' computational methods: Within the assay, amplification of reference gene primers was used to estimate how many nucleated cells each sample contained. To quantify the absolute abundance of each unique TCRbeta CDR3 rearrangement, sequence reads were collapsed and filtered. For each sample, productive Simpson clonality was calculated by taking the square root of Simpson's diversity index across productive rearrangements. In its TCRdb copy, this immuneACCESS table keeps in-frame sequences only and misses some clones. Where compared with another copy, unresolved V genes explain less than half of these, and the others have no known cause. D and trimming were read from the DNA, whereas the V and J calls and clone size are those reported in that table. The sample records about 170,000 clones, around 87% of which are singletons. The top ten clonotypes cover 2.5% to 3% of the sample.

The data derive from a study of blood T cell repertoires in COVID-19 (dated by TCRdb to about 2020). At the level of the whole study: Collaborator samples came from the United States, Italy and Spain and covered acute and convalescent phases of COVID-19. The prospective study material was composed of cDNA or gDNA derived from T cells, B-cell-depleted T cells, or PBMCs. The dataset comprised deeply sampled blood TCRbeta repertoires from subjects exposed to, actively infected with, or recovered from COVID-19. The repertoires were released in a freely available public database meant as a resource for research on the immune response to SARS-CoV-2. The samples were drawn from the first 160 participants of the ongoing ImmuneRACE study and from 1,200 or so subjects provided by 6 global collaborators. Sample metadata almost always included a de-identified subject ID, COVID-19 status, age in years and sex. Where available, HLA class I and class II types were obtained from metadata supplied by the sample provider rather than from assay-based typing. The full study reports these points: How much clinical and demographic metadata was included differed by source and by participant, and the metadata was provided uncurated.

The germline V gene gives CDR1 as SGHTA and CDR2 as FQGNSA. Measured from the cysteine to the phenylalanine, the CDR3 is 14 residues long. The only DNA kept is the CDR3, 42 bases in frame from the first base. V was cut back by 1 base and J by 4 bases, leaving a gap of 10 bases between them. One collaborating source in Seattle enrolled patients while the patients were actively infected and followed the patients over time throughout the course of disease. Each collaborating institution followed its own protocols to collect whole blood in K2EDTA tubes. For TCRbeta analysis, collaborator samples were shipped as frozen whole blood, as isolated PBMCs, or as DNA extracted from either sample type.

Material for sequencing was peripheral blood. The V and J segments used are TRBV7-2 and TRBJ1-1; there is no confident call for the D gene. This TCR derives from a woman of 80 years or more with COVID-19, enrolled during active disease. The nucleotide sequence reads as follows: TGTGCCAGCAGCTTAGACGCGGCCCGCACTGAAGCTTTCTTT. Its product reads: CASSLDAARTEAFF.